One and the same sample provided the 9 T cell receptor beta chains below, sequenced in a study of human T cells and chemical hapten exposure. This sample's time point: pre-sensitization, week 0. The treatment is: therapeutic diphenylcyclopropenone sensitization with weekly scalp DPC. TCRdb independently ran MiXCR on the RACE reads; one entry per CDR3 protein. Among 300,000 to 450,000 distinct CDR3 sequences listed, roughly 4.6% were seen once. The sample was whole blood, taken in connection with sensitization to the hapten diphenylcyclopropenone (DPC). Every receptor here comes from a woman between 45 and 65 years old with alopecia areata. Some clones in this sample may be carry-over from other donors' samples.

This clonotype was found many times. In DNA, the CDR3 is TGTGCCAGCAGTTTATCCCCCTTTAATGAGCAGTTCTTC. Translating gives CASSLSPFNEQFF. This rearrangement joins TRBV28 to TRBJ2-1; D is unclear. CDR1 MDHEN and CDR2 SYDVKM come from the germline V gene. V was cut by 1 base and J by 7 bases, with 8 bases left in between. The CDR3 is 13 residues long.

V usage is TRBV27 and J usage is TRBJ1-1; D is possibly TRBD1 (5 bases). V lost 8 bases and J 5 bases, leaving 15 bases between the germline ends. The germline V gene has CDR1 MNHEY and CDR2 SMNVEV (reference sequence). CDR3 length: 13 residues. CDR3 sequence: CASSGRVGTEAFF. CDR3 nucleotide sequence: TGTGCCAGCTCGGGACGGGTCGGAACTGAAGCTTTCTTT.

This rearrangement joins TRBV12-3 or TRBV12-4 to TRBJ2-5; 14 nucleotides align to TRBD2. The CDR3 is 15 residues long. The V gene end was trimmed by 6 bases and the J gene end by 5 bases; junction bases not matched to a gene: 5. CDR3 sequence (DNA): TGTGCCAGCAGGCCGGGACTAGCGGGAGTTGAGACCCAGTACTTC. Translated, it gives CASRPGLAGVETQYF.

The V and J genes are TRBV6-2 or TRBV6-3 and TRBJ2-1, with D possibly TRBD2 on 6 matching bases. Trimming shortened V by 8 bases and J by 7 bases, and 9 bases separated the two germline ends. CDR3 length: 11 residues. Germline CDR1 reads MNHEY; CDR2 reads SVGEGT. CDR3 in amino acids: CASLAGNEQFF. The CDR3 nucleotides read TGTGCCAGCTTGGCGGGAAATGAGCAGTTCTTC.

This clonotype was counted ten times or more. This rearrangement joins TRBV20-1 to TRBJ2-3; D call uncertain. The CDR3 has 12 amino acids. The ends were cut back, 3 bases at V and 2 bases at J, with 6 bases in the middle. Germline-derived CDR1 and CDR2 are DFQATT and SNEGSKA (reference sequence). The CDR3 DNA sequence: TGCAGTGCTAGTTTGTACACAGATACGCAGTATTTT. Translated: CSASLYTDTQYF.

The CDR3 sequence is CASSPGQGENGYTF. CDR3 nucleotides: TGTGCCAGCAGCCCCGGACAGGGCGAGAATGGCTACACCTTC. V gene TRBV3-1 combines with J gene TRBJ1-2, with TRBD1 matching 8 bases. V gave up 4 bases and J gave up 6 bases; unmatched junction bases: 7. This CDR3 region has 14 residues. Per the germline V gene, CDR1 is LGHDT and CDR2 is YNNKEL (reference sequence). The variable domain in full, with the rest retrieved from reference TRBV3-1 and TRBJ1-2, is DTAVSQTPKYLVTQMGNDKSIKCEQNLGHDTMYWYKQDSKKFLKIMFSYNNKELIINETVPNRFSPKSPDKAHLNLHINSLELGDSAVYFCASSPGQGENGYTFGSGTRLTVV.

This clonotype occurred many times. The CDR3 coding sequence is TGTGCCAGCAGTTCTTCACTATACACCGGGGAGCTGTTTTTT. It yields the protein CASSSSLYTGELFF. The V call is TRBV27, the J call TRBJ2-2, with D unclear. Looked up from germline, CDR1 is MNHEY and CDR2 is SMNVEV (reference sequence). The CDR3 consists of 14 residues. The V end was cut by 4 bases, the J end by 3 bases, with 9 bases between.

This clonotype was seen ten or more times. CDR3 nucleotides: TGTGCCAGCATCCAGGGCCCACACAGGGCTGTAAGTCAGCCCCAGCATTTT. The encoded protein is CASIQGPHRAVSQPQHF. The rearrangement links TRBV28 to TRBJ1-5; D is possibly TRBD1 (6 bases). V was shortened by 7 bases and J by 6 bases, with 25 bases between the two germline ends. Germline-derived CDR1 and CDR2 are MDHEN and SYDVKM. The CDR3 is made up of 17 amino acids.

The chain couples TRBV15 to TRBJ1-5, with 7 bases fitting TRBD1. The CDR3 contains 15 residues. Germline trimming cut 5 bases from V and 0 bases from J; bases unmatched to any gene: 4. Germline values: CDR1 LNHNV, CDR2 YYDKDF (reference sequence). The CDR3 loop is CATSRDRRSNQPQHF. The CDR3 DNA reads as TGTGCCACCAGCCGGGACAGACGTAGCAATCAGCCCCAGCATTTT.